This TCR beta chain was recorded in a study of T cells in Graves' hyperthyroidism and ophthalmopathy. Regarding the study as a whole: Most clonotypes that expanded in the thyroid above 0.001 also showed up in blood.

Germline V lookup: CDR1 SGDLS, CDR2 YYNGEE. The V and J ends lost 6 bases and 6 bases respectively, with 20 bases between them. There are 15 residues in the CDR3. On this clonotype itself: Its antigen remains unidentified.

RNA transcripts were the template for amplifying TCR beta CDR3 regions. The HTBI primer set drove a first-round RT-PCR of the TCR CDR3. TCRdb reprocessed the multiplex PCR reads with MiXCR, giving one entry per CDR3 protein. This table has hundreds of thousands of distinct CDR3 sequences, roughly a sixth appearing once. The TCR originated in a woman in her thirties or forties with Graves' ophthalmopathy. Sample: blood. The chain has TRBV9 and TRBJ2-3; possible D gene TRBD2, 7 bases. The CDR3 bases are TGTGCCAGCACACGGGGGGCCACCCATATGGATACGCAGTATTTT. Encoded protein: CASTRGATHMDTQYF.